A selection of T cell receptor beta chains follows, all from one sample in a study of T cell responses to AZD1222 COVID-19 vaccine. Using immunoSEQ multiplex PCR, the repertoire was profiled, and TCRdb retains in-frame clones only, with some absent. The table has around 120,000 clones, about 93% seen once. The specimen was peripheral blood, collected 28 days after the second AZD1222 dose. These receptors all stem from an adult who received the AZD1222 COVID-19 vaccine. Each CDR3 is given with its conserved first and last residue. The D gene is left open where the match is weak. Rows give clone size only sometimes, using once, few, many, or a class for an expanded clone.

length	D	size	J	V	DNA	CDR3
14	NA	NA	TRBJ1-2	TRBV7-2	TGTGCCAGCAGCTTAGTTGTCATCTCAAGCGGCTACACCTTC	CASSLVVISSGYTF
17	TRBD1	NA	TRBJ2-7	TRBV7-6	TGTGCCAGCAGCTTAGCCGCCGCAGGGACAGGGCACTACGAGCAGTACTTC	CASSLAAAGTGHYEQYF
15	NA	NA	TRBJ2-5	TRBV19	TGTGCCAGTAGTGTTACCAGGGCCCCTCAAGAGACCCAGTACTTC	CASSVTRAPQETQYF
19	TRBD2	NA	TRBJ2-2	TRBV7-3	TGTGCCAGCAGCTTCCGCGGACTAGCGGAGCCGGGGCGGACCGGGGAGCTGTTTTTT	CASSFRGLAEPGRTGELFF
12	NA	NA	TRBJ1-3	TRBV6-5	TGTGCCAGCCGGGGTCCCGGAAACACCATATATTTT	CASRGPGNTIYF
16	NA	NA	TRBJ1-2	TRBV6-2/TRBV6-3	TGTGCCAGCAGTTATCGAAGGGAAGGTTATAACTATGGCTACACCTTC	CASSYRREGYNYGYTF
21	TRBD2	NA	TRBJ2-1	TRBV14	TGTGCCAGCAGCCCACCGGCGGGACTAGCGGAACCGGAAAGCTCCTACAATGAGCAGTTCTTC	CASSPPAGLAEPESSYNEQFF
13	NA	NA	TRBJ1-6	TRBV12-3/TRBV12-4	TGTGCCAGCAGTCGGTCGGCGGGGTCACCCCTCCACTTT	CASSRSAGSPLHF
13	NA	NA	TRBJ1-1	TRBV6-5	TGTGCCAGCACCCTCCGCCGGGGCACTGAAGCTTTCTTT	CASTLRRGTEAFF
19	NA	NA	TRBJ2-1	TRBV2	TGTGCCAGCAGCGGATTTAACCGGGACACGGAACGGTCATACAATGAGCAGTTCTTC	CASSGFNRDTERSYNEQFF
15	NA	NA	TRBJ2-1	TRBV9	TGTGCCAGCAGCTCCAGGGATGCCCCCTACAATGAGCAGTTCTTC	CASSSRDAPYNEQFF
13	NA	NA	TRBJ2-7	TRBV7-2	TGTGCCAGCAGCTTTAGAGATGCGGGGGAGCAGTACTTC	CASSFRDAGEQYF
14	NA	NA	TRBJ1-2	TRBV7-9	TGTGCCAGCAGCTCCCAGGGTTCTAACTATGGCTACACCTTC	CASSSQGSNYGYTF
13	TRBD1	NA	TRBJ2-3	TRBV28	TGTGCCACGGGACAGGGCGGATCAGATACGCAGTATTTT	CATGQGGSDTQYF
16	TRBD1	NA	TRBJ2-1	TRBV11-2	TGTGCCAGCAGACCGCCTTTATTGACAGGGGGCGATGAGCAGTTCTTC	CASRPPLLTGGDEQFF
16	NA	NA	TRBJ1-2	TRBV29-1	TGCAGCGTTGGGTTTAGGGCCACCTTAGCTAACTATGGCTACACCTTC	CSVGFRATLANYGYTF
16	TRBD1	NA	TRBJ2-5	TRBV4-2	TGTGCCAGCAGTGGATCGACAGGGGGGGGACAAGAGACCCAGTACTTC	CASSGSTGGGQETQYF
16	NA	once	TRBJ2-3	TRBV7-6	TGTGCCAGCAGCCTAGGTTCGTGGGGGAGCACAGATACGCAGTATTTT	CASSLGSWGSTDTQYF
15	TRBD2	NA	TRBJ2-2	TRBV7-8	TGTGCCAGCAGCGGATCGGGACTAGCACCCGGGGAGCTGTTTTTT	CASSGSGLAPGELFF
17	NA	NA	TRBJ2-2	TRBV9	TGTGCCAGCAGCGCCGGGGCGAGGGGCCTGGGGACCGGGGAGCTGTTTTTT	CASSAGARGLGTGELFF
15	NA	NA	TRBJ1-1	TRBV6-5	TGTGCCAGCAGACCCCGTGACAGAAAGAACACTGAAGCTTTCTTT	CASRPRDRKNTEAFF
11	NA	NA	TRBJ1-2	TRBV10-3	TGTGCCATCAGTGAGCTCGGAGGCTACACCTTC	CAISELGGYTF
15	TRBD1	once	TRBJ2-7	TRBV5-1	TGCGCCAGCAGCTGGAGGACAGGTGAAAATTACGAGCAGTACTTC	CASSWRTGENYEQYF
12	NA	once	TRBJ2-1	TRBV12-3/TRBV12-4	TGTGCCAGCAGTCCACACGGGAATGAGCAGTTCTTC	CASSPHGNEQFF
14	TRBD2	NA	TRBJ2-1	TRBV6-5	TGTGCCACACTTACTAGCGGAGGCTACAATGAGCAGTTCTTC	CATLTSGGYNEQFF
14	NA	few	TRBJ1-2	TRBV9	TGTGCCAGCAGCAAACGGGACATCGGGTATGGCTACACCTTC	CASSKRDIGYGYTF
15	NA	NA	TRBJ1-4	TRBV11-2	TGTGCCAGCAGCTTAGGAACGGGAAACGACGAAAAACTGTTTTTT	CASSLGTGNDEKLFF
11	NA	NA	TRBJ1-6	TRBV2	TGTGCCAGCAGGGTGGATTCACCCCTCCACTTT	CASRVDSPLHF
13	NA	NA	TRBJ1-1	TRBV27	TGTGCCAGCAGCTACCTTTCGGACCAAAGGGCTTTCTTT	CASSYLSDQRAFF
12	NA	once	TRBJ2-7	TRBV12-3/TRBV12-4	TGTGCCAGCAGCCCGGGCCTCTACGAGCAGTACTTC	CASSPGLYEQYF
13	NA	NA	TRBJ1-5	TRBV18	TGTGCCAGCTCACCACCGGATAGGCTGCCCCAGCATTTT	CASSPPDRLPQHF
12	NA	NA	TRBJ2-5	TRBV18	TGTGCCAGCTCACCAACCGGGGAGACCCAGTACTTC	CASSPTGETQYF
14	TRBD1	NA	TRBJ1-4	TRBV6-4	TGTGCCAGCAGACAGGGGGCAACTAATGAAAAACTGTTTTTT	CASRQGATNEKLFF
18	TRBD2	NA	TRBJ2-1	TRBV4-1	TGCGCCAGCAGCCAAGGGGCCGTTGAGAGCGGGATCTACAATGAGCAGTTCTTC	CASSQGAVESGIYNEQFF
16	TRBD1	NA	TRBJ2-5	TRBV5-5	TGTGCCACCGCCCCACTCCCGGGACAGGGTAGAGAGACCCAGTACTTC	CATAPLPGQGRETQYF
15	NA	NA	TRBJ2-1	TRBV5-1	TGCGCCAGCAGCCCCGTGGGTGAGGGCGGAAATGAGCAGTTCTTC	CASSPVGEGGNEQFF
14	NA	NA	TRBJ1-2	TRBV11-2	TGTGCCAGCAGCTTAGCAACAGCCTTATATGGCTACACCTTC	CASSLATALYGYTF
16	NA	NA	TRBJ2-3	TRBV7-9	TGTGCCAGCAGCCTAGGAGGGAGCCAATTCACAGATACGCAGTATTTT	CASSLGGSQFTDTQYF
14	NA	NA	TRBJ1-2	TRBV2	TGTGCCAGCAGTGAAGGACAGTTCGATTATGGCTACACCTTC	CASSEGQFDYGYTF